These 8 T cell receptor beta chains originate from one sample sequenced in a study of cytomegalovirus exposure and HLA in healthy donors. Vbeta (60) and Jbeta (13) primers were used in the PCR. Libraries were prepared by immunoSEQ multiplex PCR; TCRdb keeps only in-frame clonotypes and omits some of them. The profile covers 99,000 or so clones, with about three quarters appearing a single time and over 15% taken by the ten largest. Sequencing used PBMCs. The receptors come from a man in his sixties in good health and CMV-seropositive.

V and J are TRBV30 and TRBJ2-7; possibly TRBD1 for D (5 bases). Germline V gene sequence: CDR1 GTSNPN, CDR2 SVGIG (reference sequence). The CDR3 covers 11 residues. V was shortened by 1 base and J by 12 bases, with 13 bases between the two germline ends. The CDR3 bases are TGTGCCTGGAGTGGGGGCTTACATGCGTACTTC. It yields the protein CAWSGGLHAYF. Full variable domain (missing parts from reference TRBV30 and TRBJ2-7): SQTIHQWPATLVQPVGSPLSLECTVEGTSNPNLYWYRQAAGRGLQLLFYSVGIGQISSEVPQNLSASRPQDRQFILSSKKLLLSDSGFYLCAWSGGLHAYFGPGTRLTVT.

The sample holds a few counts of this clone. The chain has TRBV9 and TRBJ2-1, with 9 bases aligning to TRBD2. The germline gives CDR1 SGDLS, CDR2 YYNGEE. Trimming took 0 bases from V and 4 from J; bases not matched to a gene: 2. CDR3 size: 15 residues. CDR3 sequence: CASSVGLAEYNEQFF. In DNA, the CDR3 is TGTGCCAGCAGCGTAGGACTAGCGGAATACAATGAGCAGTTCTTC. Drawing the rest from reference TRBV9 and TRBJ2-1, the complete variable domain is DSGVTQTPKHLITATGQRVTLRCSPRSGDLSVYWYQQSLDQGLQFLIQYYNGEERAKGNILERFSAQQFPDLHSELNLSSLELGDSALYFCASSVGLAEYNEQFFGPGTRLTVL.

The chain links TRBV7-6 to TRBJ1-3; D may be TRBD1 (6 bases). The V end lost 5 bases, the J end lost 4 bases, and 18 bases lay between the germline ends. Germline V CDR1 and CDR2: SGHVS, FNYEAQ. This CDR3 region has 16 residues. This CDR3 is CASSPQRGARGNTIYF. CDR3 nucleotide sequence: TGTGCCAGCAGCCCCCAACGGGGGGCGCGAGGAAACACCATATATTTT.

This clone turned up a few times. Here the CDR3 reads CASSVAGAGDSPLHF. In DNA, the CDR3 is TGTGCCAGCAGCGTAGCGGGGGCGGGGGACTCACCCCTCCACTTT. The V gene is TRBV9, the J gene TRBJ1-6, with D possibly TRBD1 on 6 matching bases. This CDR3 has 15 amino acids. The germline V and J ends were trimmed by 0 bases and 10 bases, with 14 bases remaining between them. The germline CDR1 and CDR2 sequences are SGDLS and YYNGEE.

This sequence joins TRBV7-9 and TRBJ1-3; D may be TRBD1 (6 bases). Germline V gives CDR1 SEHNR, CDR2 FQNEAQ (reference sequence). V was cut by 2 bases and J by 0 bases, with 11 bases left in between. The length of the CDR3 is 16 residues. Written as DNA, the CDR3 is TGTGCCAGCAGCTTACTGGGACAAACCTCTGGAAACACCATATATTTT. This translates into CASSLLGQTSGNTIYF.

The genes are TRBV5-5 and TRBJ2-7; D gene uncertain. The germline V gene encodes CDR1 SGHKS and CDR2 YYEKEE (reference sequence). With 4 bases removed from V and 3 bases from J, the gap between germline ends came to 17 bases. This CDR3 has 15 amino acids. The CDR3 is CASSLTPGGSYEQYF. In nucleotides, the CDR3 is TGTGCCAGCAGCCTAACCCCCGGCGGTAGCTACGAGCAGTACTTC.

The CDR3 here is CASSSLTGTGVHGYTF. The CDR3 DNA reads as TGTGCCAGCAGTTCCCTTACCGGGACAGGGGTTCATGGCTACACCTTC. The chain recombines TRBV28 with TRBJ1-2, with 10 nucleotides matching TRBD1. The CDR3 runs to 16 residues. V gave up 4 bases and J gave up 6 bases; unmatched junction bases: 11. Looked up from germline, CDR1 is MDHEN and CDR2 is SYDVKM.

This chain connects TRBV29-1 to TRBJ2-3; possibly TRBD2 for D (7 bases). The germline V and J ends were trimmed by 6 bases and 2 bases, with 21 bases remaining between them. The CDR3 has 16 residues. Germline V gene sequence: CDR1 SQVTM, CDR2 ANQGSEA. The CDR3 here is CSVRAGARESTDTQYF. The DNA for the CDR3 is TGCAGCGTGAGGGCGGGGGCCAGGGAATCCACAGATACGCAGTATTTT.